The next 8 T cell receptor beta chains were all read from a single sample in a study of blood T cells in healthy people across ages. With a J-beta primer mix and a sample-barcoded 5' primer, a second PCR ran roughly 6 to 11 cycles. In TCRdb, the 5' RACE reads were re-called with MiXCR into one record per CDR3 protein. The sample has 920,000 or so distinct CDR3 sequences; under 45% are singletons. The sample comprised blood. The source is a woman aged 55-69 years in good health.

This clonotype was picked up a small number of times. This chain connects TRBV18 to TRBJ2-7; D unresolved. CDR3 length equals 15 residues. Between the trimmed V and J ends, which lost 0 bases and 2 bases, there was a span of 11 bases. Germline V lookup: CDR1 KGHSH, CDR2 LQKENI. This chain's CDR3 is CASSPPWSPTYEQYF. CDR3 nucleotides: TGTGCCAGCTCACCACCGTGGTCACCGACCTACGAGCAGTACTTC.

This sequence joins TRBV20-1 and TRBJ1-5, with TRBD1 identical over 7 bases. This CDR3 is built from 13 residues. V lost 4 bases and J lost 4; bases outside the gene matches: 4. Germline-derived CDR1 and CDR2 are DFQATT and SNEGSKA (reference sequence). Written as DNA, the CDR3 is TGCAGTGCTAATCAGGGGGGAAATCAGCCCCAGCATTTT. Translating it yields CSANQGGNQPQHF.

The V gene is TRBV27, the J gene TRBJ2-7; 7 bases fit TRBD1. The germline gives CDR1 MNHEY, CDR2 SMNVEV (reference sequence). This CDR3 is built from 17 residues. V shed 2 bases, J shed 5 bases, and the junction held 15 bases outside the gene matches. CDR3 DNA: TGTGCCAGCAGTTTAACGAGACAAACAGGGGTCGGAAACGAGCAGTACTTC. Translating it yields CASSLTRQTGVGNEQYF.

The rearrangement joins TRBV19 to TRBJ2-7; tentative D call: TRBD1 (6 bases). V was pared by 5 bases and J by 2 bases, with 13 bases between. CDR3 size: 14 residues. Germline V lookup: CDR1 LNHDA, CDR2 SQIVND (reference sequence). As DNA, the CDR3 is TGTGCCAGTAGTCGCCGGGACACTCCCTACGAGCAGTACTTC. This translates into CASSRRDTPYEQYF.

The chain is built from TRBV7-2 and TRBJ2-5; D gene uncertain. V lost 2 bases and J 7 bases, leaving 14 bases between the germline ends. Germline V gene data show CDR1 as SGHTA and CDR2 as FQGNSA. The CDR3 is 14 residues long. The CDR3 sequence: CASSLTAHYGTQYF. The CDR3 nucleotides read TGTGCCAGCAGCTTAACGGCCCATTACGGGACCCAGTACTTC.

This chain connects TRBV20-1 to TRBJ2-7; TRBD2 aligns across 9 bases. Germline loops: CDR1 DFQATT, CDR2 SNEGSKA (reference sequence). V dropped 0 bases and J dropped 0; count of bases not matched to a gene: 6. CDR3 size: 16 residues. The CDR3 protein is CSARDGGRGSSYEQYF. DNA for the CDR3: TGCAGTGCTAGAGATGGCGGGAGGGGAAGCTCCTACGAGCAGTACTTC.

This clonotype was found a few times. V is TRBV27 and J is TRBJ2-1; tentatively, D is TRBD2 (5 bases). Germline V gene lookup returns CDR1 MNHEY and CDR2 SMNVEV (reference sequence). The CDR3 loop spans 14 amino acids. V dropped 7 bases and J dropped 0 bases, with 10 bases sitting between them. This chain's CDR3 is CASTTDSSYNEQFF. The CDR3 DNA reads TGTGCCAGCACAACGGACTCCTCCTACAATGAGCAGTTCTTC.

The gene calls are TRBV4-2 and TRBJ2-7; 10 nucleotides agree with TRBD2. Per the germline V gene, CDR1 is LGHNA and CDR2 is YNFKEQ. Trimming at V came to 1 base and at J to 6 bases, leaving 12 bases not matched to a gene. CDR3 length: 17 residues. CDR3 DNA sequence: TGTGCCAGCAGCCAAGTGGTTTCAGCGGGAGGGCGCGGCGAGCAGTACTTC. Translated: CASSQVVSAGGRGEQYF.